Given below is one T cell receptor (beta chain) in context. The protocol was immunoSEQ multiplex PCR, while the TCRdb copy is restricted to in-frame clones and leaves out a portion. In the table there are 200,000 to 250,000 clones, under 90% of which are singletons. The germline gives CDR1 SNHLY, CDR2 FYNNEI. Trimming took off 5 bases at V and 6 bases at J, with 11 bases between the two ends. This CDR3 contains 13 residues. The sample belongs to a study of blood T cell repertoires in COVID-19. The source material was peripheral blood. The chain carries TRBV2 and TRBJ2-1; weak D call: TRBD1 (6 bases). The TCR sequence derives from a woman of 80 years or more with COVID-19, enrolled during active disease. The CDR3 sequence is CASSQGHFNEQFF. The CDR3 DNA is TGTGCCAGCAGTCAGGGGCATTTCAATGAGCAGTTCTTC.